Detailed here is one TCR beta chain. The antigen is unknown. The data originate from a study of blood T cells in healthy people across ages. Notes on the study in general: PBMCs left unsorted prevented a conclusive naive versus antigen-experienced comparison.

Per germline, CDR1 SEHNR and CDR2 FQNEAQ (reference sequence). The CDR3 is 13 amino acids. Samples each yielded at least 6 micrograms of total RNA. Then a second PCR, running about 6 to 11 cycles, was carried out with a sample-barcoded 5' primer and a J-beta primer mix. MiXCR, applied by TCRdb to the 5' RACE reads, yields one record per CDR3 protein. The repertoire includes 580,000 or so distinct CDR3 sequences, 45% to 55% of them detected once, and around 24% sits in the top ten. The receptor's source is a man older than 75 in good health. Input material: blood. This rearrangement joins TRBV7-9 to TRBJ2-4, with TRBD2 as a possible D gene (6 bases). The J call may be mistaken, given a closer DNA end match to TRBJ2-5. CDR3 sequence reads: CASTLSGQETQYF. The CDR3 nucleotides read TGTGCCAGCACCCTTAGCGGTCAAGAGACCCAGTACTTC.